The next 30 T cell receptor beta chains were all read from a single sample in a study of blood T cell repertoires in COVID-19. Produced via immunoSEQ multiplex PCR; TCRdb's table is partial and in-frame only. This table holds some 260,000 clones, over 80% found once. Sequencing was carried out using PBMCs or T cells enriched from blood (not recorded which). Source of these receptors: a woman aged 18 to 35 who had recovered from COVID-19.

The rearrangement joins TRBV12-1 to TRBJ2-5; whether TRBD2, the table's D call, matches the DNA was not checked. TRBV12-1 is a pseudogene segment. There are 17 residues in the CDR3. The CDR3 nucleotides are TGTGCCAGCAGCTTTGCCGAGCGCACTAGAGTTGACGAGACCCAGTACTTC. It specifies CASSFAERTRVDETQYF.

The chain carries TRBV5-5 and TRBJ1-2; D perhaps matches TRBD1 (5 bases). Trimming removed 4 bases at V and 4 bases at J, with 17 bases between. This CDR3 comprises 15 residues. CDR1 and CDR2 (germline): SGHKS, YYEKEE (reference sequence). The CDR3 region is CASSTAPTATYGYTF. In DNA form, the CDR3 reads TGTGCCAGCAGCACCGCGCCGACAGCGACCTATGGCTACACCTTC.

V usage is TRBV5-6 and J usage is TRBJ2-3; tentatively, D is TRBD2 (6 bases). There are 14 residues in the CDR3. Germline loops: CDR1 SGHDT, CDR2 YYEEEE. V lost 0 bases and J 5 bases, leaving 10 bases between the germline ends. CDR3 nucleotide sequence: TGTGCCAGCAGCTTGGTGCTAGCGTTAGATACGCAGTATTTT. Translating it yields CASSLVLALDTQYF.

As regards this clone: A read error may produce the germline difference seen at one junction end. V gene TRBV2 combines with J gene TRBJ1-2; tentatively, D is TRBD1 (5 bases). This CDR3 contains 12 residues. Germline loops: CDR1 SNHLY, CDR2 FYNNEI. The CDR3 region is CASSDSSGGRAF. CDR3 sequence (DNA): TGTGCCAGCAGTGATTCTTCCGGGGGGAGGGCATTC.

This clone showed up just once. This chain uses TRBV10-3 with TRBJ1-4; no firm D call. Germline CDR1 ENHRY, CDR2 SYGVKD. The CDR3 extends over 13 amino acids. The V end lost 10 bases, the J end lost 6 bases, and 15 bases lay between the germline ends. The CDR3 DNA is TGTGCCACCTTACAGTCGACCGATGAAAAACTGTTTTTT. Translating it yields CATLQSTDEKLFF.

This clone occurred once. This chain links TRBV5-1 with TRBJ1-2, with D unresolved. V was pared by 4 bases and J by 5 bases, with 12 bases between. This CDR3 comprises 13 residues. Germline V lookup: CDR1 SGHRS, CDR2 YFSETQ. This CDR3 is CASSPSGPYGYTF. CDR3 DNA: TGCGCCAGCAGCCCGTCTGGGCCGTATGGCTACACCTTC.

The CDR3 nucleotides are TGTGCCAGCAGCAGACAGGGGTGGATTGGCTACACCTTC. Amino acid sequence: CASSRQGWIGYTF. V is TRBV21-1 and J is TRBJ1-2; no check of the table's D call, TRBD1, against the DNA was made. TRBV21-1 is shown as a pseudogene. The CDR3 loop spans 13 amino acids.

This clone was counted a single time. The chain joins TRBV11-3 to TRBJ2-1; tentatively, D is TRBD1 (5 bases). Between the trimmed V and J ends, which lost 1 base and 6 bases, there was a span of 13 bases. Germline V gene lookup returns CDR1 SGHNT and CDR2 YENEEA. CDR3 length: 15 amino acids. The CDR3 sequence: CASSLVALGANEQFF. The CDR3 DNA sequence: TGTGCCAGCAGCTTAGTGGCCCTAGGGGCCAATGAGCAGTTCTTC.

The chain links TRBV6-2 or TRBV6-3 to TRBJ1-5; D gene unclear. Germline CDR1 MNHEY, CDR2 SVGEGT. V shed 0 bases and J shed 2 bases, with 20 bases lying between them. The length of the CDR3 is 19 residues. CDR3 coding DNA: TGTGCCAGCAGTTACTCCCCTTCGCGGGATGGCATCGGCAATCAGCCCCAGCATTTT. This sequence encodes CASSYSPSRDGIGNQPQHF.

V is TRBV7-9 and J is TRBJ2-5; 10 bases line up with TRBD2. Unmatched junction bases numbered 5, after V lost 5 bases and J lost 2 bases. Germline V lookup: CDR1 SEHNR, CDR2 FQNEAQ (reference sequence). This CDR3 is built from 15 residues. CDR3 residues: CASSSTSGAQETQYF. The CDR3 DNA follows: TGTGCCAGCAGCAGTACTAGCGGGGCACAAGAGACCCAGTACTTC.

The table lists this clone with a count of one. The CDR3 bases are TGTGCCAGCAGTTACTCGGGCAAGCTCAGTAATAGATACAATGAGCAGTTCTTC. Protein product: CASSYSGKLSNRYNEQFF. This chain joins TRBV6-2 or TRBV6-3 and TRBJ2-1, with unresolved D. Looked up from germline, CDR1 is MNHEY and CDR2 is SVGEGT. Trimming removed 0 bases at V and 4 bases at J, with 19 bases between. This CDR3 comprises 18 residues.

V is TRBV29-1 and J is TRBJ1-2, with D possibly being TRBD1 (5 bases). The CDR3 has 11 residues. Per germline, CDR1 SQVTM and CDR2 ANQGSEA. V lost 0 bases and J lost 12, with 11 bases in between. CDR3 sequence (DNA): TGCAGCGTTGAAGATCGGCGGGGCGACACCTTC. The encoded protein is CSVEDRRGDTF.

The V gene is TRBV11-2, the J gene TRBJ2-2, with 11 bases lining up with TRBD1. Germline-derived CDR1 and CDR2 are SGHAT and FQNNGV. V lost 8 bases, J lost 6 bases, and 5 bases stayed unmatched. This CDR3 has 14 residues. The CDR3 DNA follows: TGTGCCAGCGGACAGGGGGCATCTTCCGGGGAGCTGTTTTTT. Protein product: CASGQGASSGELFF.

The chain carries TRBV7-3 and TRBJ2-1; D remains unclear. Per germline, CDR1 SGHTA and CDR2 FQGTGA. V was clipped by 4 bases and J by 0 bases, with 13 bases between them. The CDR3 length is 16 residues. The CDR3 DNA sequence: TGTGCCAGCAGCTATGAGGCGCGGAGCTCCTACAATGAGCAGTTCTTC. This gives the protein CASSYEARSSYNEQFF.

CDR3 amino acids: CASSLTDRPYEQYF. In DNA, the CDR3 is TGTGCCAGCAGCCTGACGGACAGGCCCTACGAGCAGTACTTC. The rearrangement joins TRBV9 to TRBJ2-7; TRBD1 aligns across 7 bases. The CDR3 extends over 14 amino acids. Germline V gives CDR1 SGDLS, CDR2 YYNGEE. The V gene end was trimmed by 4 bases and the J gene end by 2 bases; junction bases not matched to a gene: 6.

This clone appeared a few times. This chain links TRBV7-2 with TRBJ1-4; D gene unclear. The V gene lost 5 bases and the J gene lost 6 bases, with 16 bases spanning the gap. The CDR3 has 15 amino acids. Germline loops: CDR1 SGHTA, CDR2 FQGNSA. CDR3 region: CASSPSHRGDEKLFF. Written as DNA, the CDR3 is TGTGCCAGCAGCCCGAGTCACCGGGGAGATGAAAAACTGTTTTTT.

This chain connects TRBV24-1 to TRBJ1-2; 7 positions match TRBD1. This CDR3 has 14 residues. The V segment lost 3 bases and the J segment 3 bases; nucleotides outside the gene matches: 3. Germline values: CDR1 KGHDR, CDR2 SFDVKD. This chain's CDR3 is CATSDPQGDYGYTF. The CDR3 region has the DNA TGTGCCACCAGTGATCCCCAGGGGGACTATGGCTACACCTTC.

Written as DNA, the CDR3 is TGTGCCAGCAGCTTAGAACAGGGGCCTGAAGCTTTCTTT. It codes for CASSLEQGPEAFF. V is TRBV7-9 and J is TRBJ1-1; TRBD1 matches at 7 bases. CDR3 length: 13 residues. Germline lookup yields CDR1 SEHNR and CDR2 FQNEAQ (reference sequence). The trim removed 1 base at V and 6 bases at J, leaving 2 bases unmatched.

The chain is built from TRBV19 and TRBJ1-5; weak D call: TRBD1 (6 bases). The CDR3 is made up of 17 amino acids. Germline lookup yields CDR1 LNHDA and CDR2 SQIVND (reference sequence). V shed 7 bases and J shed 0 bases, with 19 bases lying between them. Here the CDR3 reads CASTARGQEYSNQPQHF. The CDR3 DNA follows: TGTGCCAGTACGGCCAGGGGCCAGGAGTATAGCAATCAGCCCCAGCATTTT.

The rearrangement links TRBV7-2 to TRBJ2-1; D is unresolved. Germline CDR1 reads SGHTA; CDR2 reads FQGNSA. The CDR3 has 12 residues. The V gene lost 4 bases and the J gene lost 8 bases, with 9 bases spanning the gap. The CDR3 region has the DNA TGTGCCAGCAGCTCCCTCGTCTATGAGCAGTTCTTC. It encodes CASSSLVYEQFF.

This clone has only one observation. V and J are TRBV7-6 and TRBJ2-7, with a weak D call TRBD2 (5 bases). The CDR3 is made up of 14 amino acids. Germline CDR1 and CDR2: SGHVS and FNYEAQ. Trimming took off 4 bases at V and 6 bases at J, with 16 bases between the two ends. Written as DNA, the CDR3 is TGTGCCAGCAGCTCAAGCCGGACTGGGCCCGAGCAGTACTTC. It yields the protein CASSSSRTGPEQYF.

V and J are TRBV10-3 and TRBJ2-7, with 9 bases fitting TRBD1. With 2 bases clipped from V and 3 bases from J, the junction kept 5 bases outside the gene matches. Germline V gene sequence: CDR1 ENHRY, CDR2 SYGVKD. The CDR3 runs 15 residues. The CDR3: CAISELGQGSYEQYF. The CDR3 DNA is TGTGCCATCAGTGAGCTAGGACAGGGGAGCTACGAGCAGTACTTC.

The CDR3 protein is CASSESAGVGNTIYF. The CDR3, as DNA: TGTGCCAGCAGTGAATCGGCCGGAGTGGGAAACACCATATATTTT. The chain couples TRBV2 to TRBJ1-3, with D uncertain. The CDR3 consists of 15 residues. Germline values: CDR1 SNHLY, CDR2 FYNNEI. V lost 2 bases and J lost 4, with 12 bases in between. Full variable domain (remainder filled in from reference TRBV2 and TRBJ1-3): EPEVTQTPSHQVTQMGQEVILRCVPISNHLYFYWYRQILGQKVEFLVSFYNNEISEKSEIFDDQFSVERPDGSNFTLKIRSTKLEDSAMYFCASSESAGVGNTIYFGEGSWLTVV.

This rearrangement joins TRBV14 to TRBJ1-2; D is uncertain. V gave up 5 bases and J gave up 5 bases, with 6 bases separating them. CDR3 size: 11 residues. Germline V gene lookup returns CDR1 SGHDN and CDR2 FVKESK. CDR3 residues: CASSSSYGYTF. Here the CDR3 DNA reads TGTGCCAGCAGCTCGAGTTATGGCTACACCTTC.

The rearrangement links TRBV5-5 to TRBJ2-1, with a weak D call TRBD1 (5 bases). Germline CDR1 and CDR2: SGHKS and YYEKEE (reference sequence). The CDR3 length is 14 residues. The germline V and J ends were trimmed by 2 bases and 6 bases, with 12 bases remaining between them. The CDR3 loop reads CASSFLQDINEQFF. The CDR3 DNA is TGTGCCAGCAGCTTTCTACAGGATATCAATGAGCAGTTCTTC.

This clone was seen a single time. The chain is built from TRBV19 and TRBJ1-5; 7 positions match TRBD1. Looked up from germline, CDR1 is LNHDA and CDR2 is SQIVND (reference sequence). The CDR3 covers 20 residues. The trim removed 7 bases at V and 1 base at J, leaving 22 bases unmatched. The CDR3 loop is CASKGLGEGALFLSNQPQHF. In DNA, the CDR3 is TGTGCCAGTAAGGGTCTAGGAGAGGGGGCGCTTTTCTTAAGCAATCAGCCCCAGCATTTT.

This chain uses TRBV2 with TRBJ2-5; 11 nucleotides agree with TRBD2. V shed 5 bases and J 4 bases; nucleotides not matched to a gene: 3. The CDR3 contains 14 residues. CDR1 and CDR2 from the germline V gene are SNHLY and FYNNEI. The CDR3, as DNA: TGTGCCAGCAGTTACGGGACTAGCGGAGAGACCCAGTACTTC. The encoded protein is CASSYGTSGETQYF.

The V call is TRBV7-8, the J call TRBJ2-2; unclear D gene. The germline V gene encodes CDR1 SGHVS and CDR2 FQNEAQ. With 0 bases removed from V and 1 base from J, the gap between germline ends came to 3 bases. This CDR3 spans 14 amino acids. This CDR3 is CASSLAQNTGELFF. The CDR3 DNA follows: TGTGCCAGCAGCTTAGCCCAGAACACCGGGGAGCTGTTTTTT.

J is TRBJ2-1 and V is TRBV5-4; D remains unclear. The CDR3 has 13 amino acids. Looked up from germline, CDR1 is SGHNT and CDR2 is YYREEE (reference sequence). The V gene lost 4 bases and the J gene lost 5 bases, with 10 bases spanning the gap. The CDR3 nucleotides read TGTGCCAGCAGCCTCGACTGGAACAATGAGCAGTTCTTC. Translating gives CASSLDWNNEQFF.

The J gene is TRBJ2-7, the V gene TRBV19; 10 bases match TRBD1. Germline V gene data show CDR1 as LNHDA and CDR2 as SQIVND (reference sequence). With V trimmed by 3 bases and J by 6 bases, 8 bases remained unmatched. This CDR3 comprises 15 residues. As DNA, the CDR3 is TGTGCCAGTAGTATCACCAAGACAGGGGGCGCCGAGCAGTACTTC. It is translated as CASSITKTGGAEQYF.